This T cell receptor beta chain was found in a study of control samples from healthy donors and cancer patients. Trimming took 5 bases from V and 4 from J, leaving 11 bases between them. From germline, CDR1 is SGHAT and CDR2 FQNNGV. This CDR3 comprises 14 residues. Clones were sequenced by immunoSEQ multiplex PCR, and TCRdb holds only the in-frame ones, with some missing. The repertoire holds some 74,000 clones, about 95% seen once, with around 2.8% in the top ten. The sequence came from a woman younger than 45 in good health. The chain joins TRBV11-2 to TRBJ1-4; no clear D. Sequenced input: blood. The CDR3 DNA sequence: TGTGCCAGCAGCCCGGACGGCTATAATGAAAAACTGTTTTTT. Protein product: CASSPDGYNEKLFF.